A selection of T cell receptor beta chains follows, all from one sample in a study of blood T cell repertoires in COVID-19. Using immunoSEQ multiplex PCR, the repertoire was profiled, and TCRdb retains in-frame clones only, with some absent. This repertoire shows a few hundred thousand clones, roughly 85% found once; its top ten account for about 3.6%. The sequencing input was peripheral blood. Receptors were obtained from a woman between 18 and 30 years old with acute or convalescent COVID-19. CDR3s include the opening cysteine and the closing phenylalanine or tryptophan. D genes are given only for firm matches. Clone size appears in some rows only: once, few, many, or a class for an expanded clone.

j_call: TRBJ2-6; d_call: NA; clone_size: NA; v_call: TRBV10-3; cdr3_nt: TGTGCCATCAGTGGACAGGCTTCTGGGGCCAACGTCCTGACTTTC; cdr3_aa: CAISGQASGANVLTF
j_call: TRBJ1-2; d_call: TRBD1; clone_size: NA; v_call: TRBV6-1; cdr3_nt: TGTGCCAGCAGTGAGCGAGGGGGCCTTAACTATGGCTACACCTTC; cdr3_aa: CASSERGGLNYGYTF
j_call: TRBJ2-7; d_call: TRBD2; clone_size: NA; v_call: TRBV28; cdr3_nt: TGTGCCAGCAACTTACTAGCGGGAGGGATTGAGCAGTACTTC; cdr3_aa: CASNLLAGGIEQYF
j_call: TRBJ2-3; d_call: TRBD2; clone_size: NA; v_call: TRBV11-3; cdr3_nt: TGTGCCAGCAGCTTAGGGCTGCTAGCGGATAGCACAGATACGCAGTATTTT; cdr3_aa: CASSLGLLADSTDTQYF
j_call: TRBJ1-3; d_call: TRBD1; clone_size: NA; v_call: TRBV5-1; cdr3_nt: TGCGCCAGCAGCCTCGAGGGAGACAGGGAATCAAACACCATATATTTT; cdr3_aa: CASSLEGDRESNTIYF
j_call: TRBJ2-1; d_call: NA; clone_size: NA; v_call: TRBV6-6; cdr3_nt: TGTGCCAGCAGTTACTCCGGGGCCTACAATGAGCAGTTCTTC; cdr3_aa: CASSYSGAYNEQFF
j_call: TRBJ1-2; d_call: TRBD1; clone_size: NA; v_call: TRBV27; cdr3_nt: TGTGCCAGCAGTCGTCCCGGGACAGGGGTACATGGCTACACCTTC; cdr3_aa: CASSRPGTGVHGYTF
j_call: TRBJ2-7; d_call: NA; clone_size: once; v_call: TRBV12-1; cdr3_nt: TGTGCCAGCGTAAATCCAAGGACAGGTTGCTACGAGCAGTACTTC; cdr3_aa: CASVNPRTGCYEQYF
j_call: TRBJ2-3; d_call: TRBD2; clone_size: once; v_call: TRBV7-9; cdr3_nt: TGTGCCAGCAGCCTCGGGGGGTACCATACGCAGTATTTT; cdr3_aa: CASSLGGYHTQYF
j_call: TRBJ1-2; d_call: NA; clone_size: few; v_call: TRBV15; cdr3_nt: TGTGCCACCAGCAGAGATAGCGGCTACACCTTC; cdr3_aa: CATSRDSGYTF
j_call: TRBJ2-1; d_call: TRBD1; clone_size: NA; v_call: TRBV3-1/TRBV3-2; cdr3_nt: TGTGCCAGCATGAGGGGACAGGGGGCTGGTGAGCAGTTCTTC; cdr3_aa: CASMRGQGAGEQFF
j_call: TRBJ1-2; d_call: TRBD1; clone_size: NA; v_call: TRBV27; cdr3_nt: TGTGCCAGCAGTTTCCGGGACAGAGGCCTAGGTGGCTACACCTTC; cdr3_aa: CASSFRDRGLGGYTF
j_call: TRBJ1-1; d_call: TRBD1; clone_size: NA; v_call: TRBV6-5; cdr3_nt: TGTGCCAGCAGGGCACAGGGGGGCACTGAAGCTTTCTTT; cdr3_aa: CASRAQGGTEAFF
j_call: TRBJ1-2; d_call: TRBD1; clone_size: NA; v_call: TRBV5-1; cdr3_nt: TGCGCCAGCAGACCGGGGACAGGGGACCGCTATGGCTACACCTTC; cdr3_aa: CASRPGTGDRYGYTF
j_call: TRBJ1-1; d_call: TRBD1; clone_size: NA; v_call: TRBV5-6; cdr3_nt: TGTGCCAGCAGCTCCGGGACAGGGGAACGTATGACCGGTGATTTCTTT; cdr3_aa: CASSSGTGERMTGDFF
j_call: TRBJ2-7; d_call: TRBD2; clone_size: few; v_call: TRBV5-1; cdr3_nt: TGCGCCAGCAGCCTGGTCGAGACTAGCTACTCCTACGAGCAGTACTTC; cdr3_aa: CASSLVETSYSYEQYF
j_call: TRBJ2-7; d_call: TRBD1; clone_size: once; v_call: TRBV7-9; cdr3_nt: TGTGCCAGCAGCACAGGACAGGGGTTTAACGAGCAGTACTTC; cdr3_aa: CASSTGQGFNEQYF
j_call: TRBJ2-2; d_call: NA; clone_size: few; v_call: TRBV4-1; cdr3_nt: TGCGCCAGCAGGACTACAGGGGGGGCCGGGGAGCTGTTTTTT; cdr3_aa: CASRTTGGAGELFF
j_call: TRBJ2-1; d_call: TRBD1; clone_size: once; v_call: TRBV6-5; cdr3_nt: TGTGCCAGTCACCGGGACAGGGGGTTCAATGAGCAGTTCTTC; cdr3_aa: CASHRDRGFNEQFF
j_call: TRBJ2-7; d_call: TRBD1; clone_size: NA; v_call: TRBV5-6; cdr3_nt: TGTGCCAGCATTCGAAGGGGGAACAGGGGAGCCTACGAGCAGTACTTC; cdr3_aa: CASIRRGNRGAYEQYF
j_call: TRBJ2-5; d_call: TRBD1; clone_size: NA; v_call: TRBV24-1; cdr3_nt: TGTGCCACGAGCTGGACAGGGGGATCCGAGACCCAGTACTTC; cdr3_aa: CATSWTGGSETQYF
j_call: TRBJ2-7; d_call: NA; clone_size: NA; v_call: TRBV7-8; cdr3_nt: TGTGCCAGCAGCAGCCCCCCAGGGGGAGGCTACGAGCAGTACTTC; cdr3_aa: CASSSPPGGGYEQYF
j_call: TRBJ1-6; d_call: TRBD1; clone_size: NA; v_call: TRBV30; cdr3_nt: TGTGCCTGGAACAGGGGGATCGACGGCTCACCCCTCCACTTT; cdr3_aa: CAWNRGIDGSPLHF
j_call: TRBJ2-1; d_call: NA; clone_size: NA; v_call: TRBV3-1/TRBV3-2; cdr3_nt: TGTGCCAGCAGCCCAAGCGGAAGGGGGATCACCTACAATGAGCAGTTCTTC; cdr3_aa: CASSPSGRGITYNEQFF
j_call: TRBJ2-2; d_call: TRBD1; clone_size: NA; v_call: TRBV5-1; cdr3_nt: TGCGCCAGCAGCTATACAAGCAACACGGGACAGGGTCCCGGGGAGCTGTTTTTT; cdr3_aa: CASSYTSNTGQGPGELFF
j_call: TRBJ2-7; d_call: TRBD1; clone_size: NA; v_call: TRBV29-1; cdr3_nt: TGCAGCGTTCCGGGACAGGGGGGCGACGAGCAGTACTTC; cdr3_aa: CSVPGQGGDEQYF
j_call: TRBJ2-2; d_call: NA; clone_size: once; v_call: TRBV3-1/TRBV3-2; cdr3_nt: TGTGCCAGCAGCCAAGATCGCGGAGCTACGAACACCGGGGAGCTGTTTTTT; cdr3_aa: CASSQDRGATNTGELFF
j_call: TRBJ2-3; d_call: TRBD2; clone_size: once; v_call: TRBV7-6; cdr3_nt: TGTGCCAGCAGCCAAGGGAGGGGATACACAGATACGCAGTATTTT; cdr3_aa: CASSQGRGYTDTQYF
j_call: TRBJ2-3; d_call: TRBD2; clone_size: NA; v_call: TRBV2; cdr3_nt: TGTGCCAGCAGTGCTTCTAGCGGGGGGGCAGGAGATACGCAGTATTTT; cdr3_aa: CASSASSGGAGDTQYF
j_call: TRBJ1-2; d_call: TRBD1; clone_size: NA; v_call: TRBV30; cdr3_nt: TGTGCCTGGAGTACCGACAGGGGGCAAGGCTACACCTTC; cdr3_aa: CAWSTDRGQGYTF
j_call: TRBJ2-3; d_call: NA; clone_size: NA; v_call: TRBV5-4; cdr3_nt: TGTGCCAGCAGCTCTCAGGGGTCCACGCAGTATTTT; cdr3_aa: CASSSQGSTQYF
j_call: TRBJ1-1; d_call: TRBD1; clone_size: NA; v_call: TRBV2; cdr3_nt: TGTGCCAGCACCCTATCGGACAGGAGGAAGACTGAAGCTTTCTTT; cdr3_aa: CASTLSDRRKTEAFF
j_call: TRBJ2-6; d_call: NA; clone_size: NA; v_call: TRBV11-2; cdr3_nt: TGTGCCAGCAGCTTACGGGTTACAGGGGCCAACGTCCTGACTTTC; cdr3_aa: CASSLRVTGANVLTF